The clone carrying this TCR beta chain was seen more than once but under ten times. No antigen is known for it. The record originates from a study of T-cell memory formation after mild COVID-19. The CDR3 covers 14 residues. Trimming took 6 bases from V and 5 from J, leaving 17 bases between them. In germline, CDR1 is GTSNPN, CDR2 SVGIG (reference sequence). One entry per CDR3 protein results from TCRdb running MiXCR on the 5' RACE reads. The sample has hundreds of thousands of distinct CDR3 sequences, roughly 20% seen once. Whole-study results and caveats: Memory cells collected pre-infection included some clones that later responded, suggesting cross-reactive memory joined. CD4+ contracting clones were mainly CM and EM; CD8+ ones, EMRA.

The receptor was isolated from an adult woman who had mild COVID-19 (a few samples of this study predate the infection). Cell type and time point are not known. The chain couples TRBV30 to TRBJ2-1; TRBD2 might be the D (7 bases). The sample comprised PBMCs or a T cell subset sorted from them (not recorded which). The chain's CDR3 is CACPRGGLNNEQFF. CDR3 coding DNA: TGTGCCTGTCCTAGGGGGGGGCTTAACAATGAGCAGTTCTTC.